This T cell receptor (beta chain) was captured in a study of shared clonotypes between healthy human individuals. The table came from immunoSEQ multiplex PCR; TCRdb's copy has only in-frame clones and leaves some out. The sample consists of about 2.3 million clones, 85% to 95% of them appearing once. CD45RA-negative memory and CD45RA+ naive subsets were split from the CD4+ cells. Study-wide results and caveats: Around 5% of naive CD4 clonotypes were shared across a few donors.

As to this clone: Its matching antigen is unknown.

Germline V gene sequence: CDR1 SGHRS, CDR2 YFSETQ. The CDR3 is 13 amino acids. The V and J ends lost 1 base and 5 bases respectively, with 9 bases between them. Sequenced sample: naive CD4+ T cells from PBMCs. The subset is: CD45RA+ positively selected. This TCR came from a man between 18 and 35 years old in good health. Some clones in this sample may be carry-over from other donors' samples. The chain employs TRBV5-1 and TRBJ1-1; no definite D call. CDR3 coding DNA: TGCGCCAGCAGCTTGCTCGAATCTACTGAAGCTTTCTTT. This gives the protein CASSLLESTEAFF.